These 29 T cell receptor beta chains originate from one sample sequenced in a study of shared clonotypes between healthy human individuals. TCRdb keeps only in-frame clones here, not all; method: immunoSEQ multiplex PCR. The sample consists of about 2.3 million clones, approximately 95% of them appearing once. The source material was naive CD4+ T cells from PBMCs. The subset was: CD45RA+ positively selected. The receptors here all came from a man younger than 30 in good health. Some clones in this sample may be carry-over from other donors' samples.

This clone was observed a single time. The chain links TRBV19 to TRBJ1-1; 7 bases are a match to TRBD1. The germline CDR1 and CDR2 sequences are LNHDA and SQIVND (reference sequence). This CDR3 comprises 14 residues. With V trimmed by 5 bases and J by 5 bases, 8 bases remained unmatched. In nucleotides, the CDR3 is TGTGCCAGTAGTGGGGAGGGGGCGCGGACTGAAGCTTTCTTT. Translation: CASSGEGARTEAFF.

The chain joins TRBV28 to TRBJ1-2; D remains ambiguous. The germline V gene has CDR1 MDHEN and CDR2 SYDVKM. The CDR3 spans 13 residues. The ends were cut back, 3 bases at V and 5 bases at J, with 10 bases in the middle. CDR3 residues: CASSLGKLYGYTF. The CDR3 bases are TGTGCCAGCAGTTTGGGCAAACTTTATGGCTACACCTTC.

This CDR3 reads CASSQSGGLETQYF. The CDR3 DNA is TGTGCCAGCAGCCAATCAGGCGGCCTCGAGACCCAGTACTTC. This rearrangement joins TRBV28 to TRBJ2-5; D call uncertain. Trimming shortened V by 6 bases and J by 5 bases, and 16 bases separated the two germline ends. Per the germline V gene, CDR1 is MDHEN and CDR2 is SYDVKM. This CDR3 has 14 residues.

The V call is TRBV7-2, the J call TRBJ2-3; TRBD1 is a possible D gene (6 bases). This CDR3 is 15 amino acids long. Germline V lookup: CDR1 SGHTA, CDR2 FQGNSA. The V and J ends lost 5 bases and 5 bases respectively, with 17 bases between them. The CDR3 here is CASSTPGAGKDTQYF. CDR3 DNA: TGTGCCAGCAGCACACCAGGGGCGGGTAAAGATACGCAGTATTTT. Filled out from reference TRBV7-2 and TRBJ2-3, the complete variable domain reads GAGVSQSPSNKVTEKGKDVELRCDPISGHTALYWYRQSLGQGLEFLIYFQGNSAPDKSGLPSDRFSAERTGGSVSTLTIQRTQQEDSAVYLCASSTPGAGKDTQYFGPGTRLTVL.

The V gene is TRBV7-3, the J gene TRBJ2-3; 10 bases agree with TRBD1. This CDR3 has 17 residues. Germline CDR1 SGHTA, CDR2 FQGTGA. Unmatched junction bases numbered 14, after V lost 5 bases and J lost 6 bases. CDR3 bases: TGTGCCAGCAGCCAGCTAGGGACAGGGGCCCTGTGGGATACGCAGTATTTT. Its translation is CASSQLGTGALWDTQYF.

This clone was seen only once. CDR3 sequence: CASSSPGQADTQYF. Here the CDR3 DNA reads TGTGCCAGCAGTTCTCCTGGACAGGCAGATACGCAGTATTTT. The chain has TRBV28 and TRBJ2-3; 7 bases are a match to TRBD1. Looked up from germline, CDR1 is MDHEN and CDR2 is SYDVKM. The CDR3 contains 14 residues. J lost 4 bases, V lost 4 bases, and 5 bases had no gene match.

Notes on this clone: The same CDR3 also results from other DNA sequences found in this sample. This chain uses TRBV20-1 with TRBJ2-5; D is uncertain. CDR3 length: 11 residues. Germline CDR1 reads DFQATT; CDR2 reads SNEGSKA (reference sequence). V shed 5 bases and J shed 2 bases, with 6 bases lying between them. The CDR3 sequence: CSAGSQETQYF. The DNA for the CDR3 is TGCAGTGCTGGAAGTCAAGAGACCCAGTACTTC.

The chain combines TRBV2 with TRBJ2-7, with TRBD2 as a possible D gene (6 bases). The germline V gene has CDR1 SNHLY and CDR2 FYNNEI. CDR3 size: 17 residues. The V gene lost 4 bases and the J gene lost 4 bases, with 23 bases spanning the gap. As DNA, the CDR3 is TGTGCCAGCAGTGCCCCAGGTAGTTGGGGGGAAAGTTACGAGCAGTACTTC. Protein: CASSAPGSWGESYEQYF.

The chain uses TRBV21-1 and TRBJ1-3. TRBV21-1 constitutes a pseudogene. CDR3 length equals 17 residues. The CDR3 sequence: CASSKGGWKRSGNTIYF. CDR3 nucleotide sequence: TGTGCCAGCAGCAAAGGTGGTTGGAAACGCTCTGGAAACACCATATATTTT.

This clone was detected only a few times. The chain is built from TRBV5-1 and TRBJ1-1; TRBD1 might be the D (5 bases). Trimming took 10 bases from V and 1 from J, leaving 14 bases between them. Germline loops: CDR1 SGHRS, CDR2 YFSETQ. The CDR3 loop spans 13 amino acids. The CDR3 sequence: CACHDSPNTEAFF. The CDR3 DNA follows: TGCGCCTGCCACGACAGCCCGAACACTGAAGCTTTCTTT.

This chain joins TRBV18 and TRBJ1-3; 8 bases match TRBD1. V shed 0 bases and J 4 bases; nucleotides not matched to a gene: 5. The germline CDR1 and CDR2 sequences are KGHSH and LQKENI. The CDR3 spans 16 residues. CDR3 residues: CASSPPQGARGNTIYF. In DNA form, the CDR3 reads TGTGCCAGCTCACCACCGCAGGGGGCGCGAGGAAACACCATATATTTT.

The CDR3 is CASSDIAGTNTGELFF. The CDR3 bases are TGCGCCAGCAGCGATATAGCGGGAACCAACACCGGGGAGCTGTTTTTT. The genes are TRBV5-1 and TRBJ2-2, with 8 bases that match TRBD2. This CDR3 spans 16 amino acids. Per germline, CDR1 SGHRS and CDR2 YFSETQ. With V trimmed by 4 bases and J by 2 bases, 7 bases remained unmatched.

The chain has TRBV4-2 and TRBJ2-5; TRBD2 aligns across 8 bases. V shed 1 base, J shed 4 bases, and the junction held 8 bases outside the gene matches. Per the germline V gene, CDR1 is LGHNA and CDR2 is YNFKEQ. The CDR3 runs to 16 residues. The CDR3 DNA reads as TGTGCCAGCAGCCAAGGCGCCCCGGGAGGGGGAGAGACCCAGTACTTC. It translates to CASSQGAPGGGETQYF.

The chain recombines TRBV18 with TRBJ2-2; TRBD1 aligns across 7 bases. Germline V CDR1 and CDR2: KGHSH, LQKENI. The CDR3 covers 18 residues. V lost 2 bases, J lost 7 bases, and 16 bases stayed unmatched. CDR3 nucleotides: TGTGCCAGCTCACCATTTTTTGGAAGGGGGCGCCCGCGCGGGGAGCTGTTTTTT. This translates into CASSPFFGRGRPRGELFF.

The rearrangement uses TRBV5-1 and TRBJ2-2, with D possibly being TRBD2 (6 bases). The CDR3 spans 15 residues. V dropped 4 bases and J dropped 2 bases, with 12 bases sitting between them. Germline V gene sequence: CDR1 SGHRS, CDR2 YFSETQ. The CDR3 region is CASSQGLANTGELFF. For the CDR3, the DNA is TGCGCCAGCAGCCAGGGACTTGCTAACACCGGGGAGCTGTTTTTT.

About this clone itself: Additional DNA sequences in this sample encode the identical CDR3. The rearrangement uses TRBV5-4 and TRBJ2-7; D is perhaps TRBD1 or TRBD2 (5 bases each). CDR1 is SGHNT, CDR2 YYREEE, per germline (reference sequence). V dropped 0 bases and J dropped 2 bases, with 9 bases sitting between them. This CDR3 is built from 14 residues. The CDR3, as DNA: TGTGCCAGCAGCTTGGCTGGGGGTGCCTACGAGCAGTACTTC. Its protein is CASSLAGGAYEQYF.

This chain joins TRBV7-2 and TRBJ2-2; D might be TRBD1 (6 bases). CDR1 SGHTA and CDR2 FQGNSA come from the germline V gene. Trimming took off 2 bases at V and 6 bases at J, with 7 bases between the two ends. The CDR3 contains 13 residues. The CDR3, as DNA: TGTGCCAGCAGCTTAAAGGGGGCCGGGGAGCTGTTTTTT. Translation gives CASSLKGAGELFF.

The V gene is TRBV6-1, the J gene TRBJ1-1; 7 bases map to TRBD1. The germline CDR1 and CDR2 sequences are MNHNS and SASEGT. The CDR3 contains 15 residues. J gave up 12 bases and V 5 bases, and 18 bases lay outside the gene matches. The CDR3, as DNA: TGTGCCAGCAGTACGCGTGACAGGGTCTCCCCTAAGACTTTCTTT. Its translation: CASSTRDRVSPKTFF.

Written as DNA, the CDR3 is TGTGCTAGTGGTTTGGTACTCGACGGTTGGCGGGAGGGTTTACCCGGGGAGCTGTTTTTT. Protein: CASGLVLDGWREGLPGELFF. This chain uses TRBV12-5 with TRBJ2-2; 9 nucleotides match TRBD2. Unmatched junction bases numbered 17, after V lost 0 bases and J lost 6 bases. The CDR3 is made up of 20 amino acids. The germline gives CDR1 LGHNT, CDR2 FRNRAP.

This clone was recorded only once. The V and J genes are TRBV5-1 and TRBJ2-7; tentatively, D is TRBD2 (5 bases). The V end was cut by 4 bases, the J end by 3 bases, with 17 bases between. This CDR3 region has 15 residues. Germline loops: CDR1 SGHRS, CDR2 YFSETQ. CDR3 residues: CASSRGMDLDYEQYF. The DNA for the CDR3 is TGCGCCAGCAGCCGTGGGATGGACTTAGACTACGAGCAGTACTTC.

The CDR3: CSVIADSSYEQYF. CDR3 DNA: TGCAGCGTCATAGCGGATAGCTCCTACGAGCAGTACTTC. This chain connects TRBV29-1 to TRBJ2-5; D is possibly TRBD2 (6 bases). The DNA end is more similar to TRBJ2-7, so the J call may be wrong. The CDR3 loop spans 13 amino acids. Per the germline V gene, CDR1 is SQVTM and CDR2 is ANQGSEA.

The CDR3 region has the DNA TGTGCCAGCAGCACCCAGGGGGCAACTAATGAAAAACTGTTTTTT. This encodes CASSTQGATNEKLFF. This sequence joins TRBV5-4 and TRBJ1-4; 7 bases fit TRBD1. From germline, CDR1 is SGHNT and CDR2 YYREEE (reference sequence). The CDR3 totals 15 residues. The junction had 3 bases not matched to a gene; V was cut back by 4 bases and J by 0 bases.

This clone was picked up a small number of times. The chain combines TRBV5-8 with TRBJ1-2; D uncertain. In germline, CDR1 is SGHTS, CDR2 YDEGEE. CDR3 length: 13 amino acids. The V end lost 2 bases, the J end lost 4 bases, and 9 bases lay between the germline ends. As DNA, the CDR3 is TGTGCCAGCAGCTTTCCAGTGAGCTATGGCTACACCTTC. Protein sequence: CASSFPVSYGYTF.

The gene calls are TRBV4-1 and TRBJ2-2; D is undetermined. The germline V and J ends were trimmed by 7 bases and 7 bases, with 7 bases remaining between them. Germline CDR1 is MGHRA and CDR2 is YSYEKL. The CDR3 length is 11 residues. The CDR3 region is CASTSFGELFF. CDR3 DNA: TGCGCCAGCACCTCGTTCGGGGAGCTGTTTTTT.

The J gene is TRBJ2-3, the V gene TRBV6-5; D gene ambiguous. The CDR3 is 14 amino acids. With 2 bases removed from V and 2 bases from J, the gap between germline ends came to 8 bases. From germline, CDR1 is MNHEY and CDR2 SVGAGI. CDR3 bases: TGTGCCAGCAGTTACACTCGGCCCACAGATACGCAGTATTTT. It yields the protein CASSYTRPTDTQYF.

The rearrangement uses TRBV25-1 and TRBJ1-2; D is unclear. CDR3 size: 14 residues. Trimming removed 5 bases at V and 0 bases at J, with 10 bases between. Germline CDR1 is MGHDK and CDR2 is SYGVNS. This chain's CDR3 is CASSRAATNYGYTF. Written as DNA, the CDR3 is TGTGCCAGCAGTCGGGCGGCAACTAACTATGGCTACACCTTC.

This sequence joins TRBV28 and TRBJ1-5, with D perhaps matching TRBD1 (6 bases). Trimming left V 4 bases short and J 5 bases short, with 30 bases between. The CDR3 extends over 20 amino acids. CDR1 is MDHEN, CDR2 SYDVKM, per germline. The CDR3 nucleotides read TGTGCCAGCAGTTCCTCGTCAGGTGAGCCGCCGGGGGCACCCCATCAGCCCCAGCATTTT. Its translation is CASSSSSGEPPGAPHQPQHF.

The CDR3 DNA reads as TGTGCCAGCAGCTTAAAACAGCTCACCGGGGATACGCAGTATTTT. Protein: CASSLKQLTGDTQYF. The rearrangement links TRBV7-2 to TRBJ2-3; no definite D call. Germline values: CDR1 SGHTA, CDR2 FQGNSA. Trimming took off 2 bases at V and 6 bases at J, with 15 bases between the two ends. The CDR3 runs to 15 residues.

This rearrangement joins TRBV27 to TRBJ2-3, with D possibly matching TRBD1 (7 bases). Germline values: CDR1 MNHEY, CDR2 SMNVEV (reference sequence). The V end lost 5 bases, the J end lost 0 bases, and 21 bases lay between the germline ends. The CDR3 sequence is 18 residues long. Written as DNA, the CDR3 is TGTGCCAGCAGTCATTTATTGGGGCAGGGGGGAAGCACAGATACGCAGTATTTT. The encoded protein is CASSHLLGQGGSTDTQYF.